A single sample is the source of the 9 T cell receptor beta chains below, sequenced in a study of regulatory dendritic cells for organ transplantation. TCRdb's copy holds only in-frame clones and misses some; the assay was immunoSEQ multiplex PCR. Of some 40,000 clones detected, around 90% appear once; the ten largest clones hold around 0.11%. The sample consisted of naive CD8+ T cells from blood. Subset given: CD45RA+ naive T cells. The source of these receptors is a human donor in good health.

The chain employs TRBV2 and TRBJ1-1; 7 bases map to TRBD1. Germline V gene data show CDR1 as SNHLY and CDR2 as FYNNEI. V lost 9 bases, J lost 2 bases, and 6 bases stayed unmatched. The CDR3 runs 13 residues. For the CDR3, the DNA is TGTGCCAGTCCGGGACAGCTAAACACTGAAGCTTTCTTT. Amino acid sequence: CASPGQLNTEAFF. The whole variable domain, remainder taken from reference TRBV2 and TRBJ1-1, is EPEVTQTPSHQVTQMGQEVILRCVPISNHLYFYWYRQILGQKVEFLVSFYNNEISEKSEIFDDQFSVERPDGSNFTLKIRSTKLEDSAMYFCASPGQLNTEAFFGQGTRLTVV.

The CDR3, as DNA: TGTGCCAGCAGCTTGGGTCGGGAGACCCAGTACTTC. As protein: CASSLGRETQYF. The chain uses TRBV7-8 and TRBJ2-5; D unresolved. The germline V gene has CDR1 SGHVS and CDR2 FQNEAQ. With 3 bases removed from V and 5 bases from J, the gap between germline ends came to 7 bases. This CDR3 is 12 amino acids long.

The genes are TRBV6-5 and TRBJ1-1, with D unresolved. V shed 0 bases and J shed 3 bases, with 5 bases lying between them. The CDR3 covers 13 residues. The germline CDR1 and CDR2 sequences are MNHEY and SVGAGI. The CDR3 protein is CASSYSGYTEAFF. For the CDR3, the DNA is TGTGCCAGCAGTTACTCGGGGTACACTGAAGCTTTCTTT.

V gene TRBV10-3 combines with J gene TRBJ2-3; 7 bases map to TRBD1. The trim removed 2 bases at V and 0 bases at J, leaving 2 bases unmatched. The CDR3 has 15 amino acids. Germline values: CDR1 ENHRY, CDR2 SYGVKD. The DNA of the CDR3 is TGTGCCATCAGTGAGACAGGGGCTAGCACAGATACGCAGTATTTT. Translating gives CAISETGASTDTQYF.

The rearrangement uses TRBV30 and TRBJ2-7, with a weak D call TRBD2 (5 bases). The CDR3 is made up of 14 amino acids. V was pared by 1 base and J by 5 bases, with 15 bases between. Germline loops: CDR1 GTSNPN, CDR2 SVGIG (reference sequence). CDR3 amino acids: CAWSATARVDEQYF. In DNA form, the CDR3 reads TGTGCCTGGAGTGCCACCGCGCGGGTCGACGAGCAGTACTTC.

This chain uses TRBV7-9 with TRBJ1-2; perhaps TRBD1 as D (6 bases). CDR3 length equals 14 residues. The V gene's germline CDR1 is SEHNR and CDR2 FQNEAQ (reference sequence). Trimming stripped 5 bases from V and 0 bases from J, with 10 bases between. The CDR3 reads CASSPDSSNYGYTF. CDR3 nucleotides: TGTGCCAGCAGCCCGGACAGTTCTAACTATGGCTACACCTTC.

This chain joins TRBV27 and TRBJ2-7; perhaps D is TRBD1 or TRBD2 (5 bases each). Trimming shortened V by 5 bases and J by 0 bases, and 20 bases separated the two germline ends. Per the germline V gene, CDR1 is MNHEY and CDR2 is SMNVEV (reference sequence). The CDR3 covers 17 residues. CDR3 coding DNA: TGTGCCAGCAGTCCCTGGAATTGGCGAGGGGCCTCCTACGAGCAGTACTTC. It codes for CASSPWNWRGASYEQYF.

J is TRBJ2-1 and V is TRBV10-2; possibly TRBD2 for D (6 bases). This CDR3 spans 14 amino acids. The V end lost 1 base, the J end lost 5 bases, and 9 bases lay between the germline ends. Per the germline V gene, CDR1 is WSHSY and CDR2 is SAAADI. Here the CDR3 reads CASSEWGTHNEQFF. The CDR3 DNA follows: TGCGCCAGCAGTGAGTGGGGGACTCACAATGAGCAGTTCTTC.

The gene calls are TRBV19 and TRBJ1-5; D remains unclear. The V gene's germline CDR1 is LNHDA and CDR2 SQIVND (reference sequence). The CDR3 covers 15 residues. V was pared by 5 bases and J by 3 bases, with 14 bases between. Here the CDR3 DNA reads TGTGCCAGTAGTGGTTACTCGGGGTACAATCAGCCCCAGCATTTT. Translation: CASSGYSGYNQPQHF.